The 18 T cell receptor beta chains listed next were all sequenced from one sample in a study of blood T cell repertoires in COVID-19. Method: immunoSEQ multiplex PCR; TCRdb's copy keeps in-frame clones and lacks some. The sample carries roughly 200,000 clones, roughly nine tenths recorded once. The sample comprised PBMCs or T cells enriched from blood (not recorded which). The receptor set was obtained from a woman between 35 and 50 years old in a cohort exposed to, infected with or recovered from COVID-19 (not recorded which).

The V call is TRBV7-9, the J call TRBJ2-5; 8 bases map to TRBD2. The CDR3 totals 16 residues. With V trimmed by 2 bases and J by 1 base, 6 bases remained unmatched. CDR1 is SEHNR and CDR2 is FQNEAQ in the germline V gene (reference sequence). The CDR3 sequence is CASSLLSGVLQETQYF. In DNA form, the CDR3 reads TGTGCCAGCAGCTTACTTAGCGGGGTACTCCAAGAGACCCAGTACTTC.

V gene TRBV5-1 combines with J gene TRBJ1-1; D might be TRBD1 (6 bases). CDR3 length: 15 residues. The germline V and J ends were trimmed by 1 base and 2 bases, with 12 bases remaining between them. Germline CDR1 reads SGHRS; CDR2 reads YFSETQ. CDR3 coding DNA: TGCGCCAGCAGCTTGACCCCTGGGACAAACACTGAAGCTTTCTTT. Translation: CASSLTPGTNTEAFF.

V is TRBV4-1 and J is TRBJ2-5, with D unresolved. Germline lookup yields CDR1 MGHRA and CDR2 YSYEKL. Trimming removed 0 bases from V and 2 bases from J, with 10 bases in between. CDR3 length: 15 amino acids. The CDR3 DNA is TGCGCCAGCAGCCAAGATGCGGTAAAACAAGAGACCCAGTACTTC. Amino acids: CASSQDAVKQETQYF.

This rearrangement joins TRBV2 to TRBJ2-5; 10 nucleotides match TRBD2. Germline CDR1 and CDR2: SNHLY and FYNNEI. J lost 1 base, V lost 5 bases, and 4 bases had no gene match. The CDR3 covers 15 residues. The CDR3 nucleotides are TGTGCCAGCAGTCCCAGACTAGCGGGCCAAGAGACCCAGTACTTC. This sequence encodes CASSPRLAGQETQYF.

The sample holds one count of this clone. The V gene is TRBV9, the J gene TRBJ1-1, with 9 bases matching TRBD1. CDR3 length equals 17 residues. Trimming took 3 bases from V and 0 from J; bases not matched to a gene: 9. Germline V lookup: CDR1 SGDLS, CDR2 YYNGEE. The CDR3 protein is CASSALTGGALNTEAFF. CDR3 in DNA: TGTGCCAGCAGCGCGTTAACAGGGGGCGCTTTGAACACTGAAGCTTTCTTT.

The rearrangement links TRBV11-3 to TRBJ2-2, with a weak D call TRBD2 (6 bases). The CDR3 consists of 15 residues. The V gene lost 3 bases and the J gene lost 2 bases, with 10 bases spanning the gap. The V gene's germline CDR1 is SGHNT and CDR2 YENEEA. The CDR3 DNA is TGTGCCAGCAGCTTTTCGCGGGGAAACACCGGGGAGCTGTTTTTT. Translated, it gives CASSFSRGNTGELFF.

This clone was counted only a few times. The chain carries TRBV19 and TRBJ1-2; the D gene is possibly TRBD1 (5 bases). V was trimmed by 3 bases and J by 0 bases, leaving 11 bases between them. Germline-derived CDR1 and CDR2 are LNHDA and SQIVND (reference sequence). The CDR3 is made up of 15 amino acids. CDR3 sequence reads: CASSIGQGTNYGYTF. The CDR3 coding sequence is TGTGCCAGTAGTATTGGTCAGGGAACTAACTATGGCTACACCTTC.

This rearrangement joins TRBV2 to TRBJ1-2; a possible D gene is TRBD1 (5 bases). The CDR3 sequence is 13 residues long. The V gene lost 2 bases and the J gene lost 3 bases, with 7 bases spanning the gap. CDR1 is SNHLY, CDR2 FYNNEI, per germline. In DNA, the CDR3 is TGTGCCAGCAGTGAACTGGGGCACTATGGCTACACCTTC. It encodes CASSELGHYGYTF.

The J gene is TRBJ2-2, the V gene TRBV28; weak D call: TRBD2 (5 bases). V gave up 10 bases and J gave up 3 bases, with 15 bases separating them. CDR3 size: 14 residues. Germline V gene data show CDR1 as MDHEN and CDR2 as SYDVKM. The CDR3 region is CATTTGWDTGELFF. In DNA, the CDR3 is TGTGCCACTACTACGGGGTGGGACACCGGGGAGCTGTTTTTT.

The V and J genes are TRBV5-1 and TRBJ2-5; perhaps TRBD2 as D (6 bases). There are 16 residues in the CDR3. Trimming pared 0 bases from V and 4 bases from J, leaving 16 bases between. Germline-derived CDR1 and CDR2 are SGHRS and YFSETQ. The CDR3 protein is CASSLAGGGAVETQYF. The CDR3 DNA sequence: TGCGCCAGCAGCTTGGCGGGCGGCGGGGCGGTAGAGACCCAGTACTTC.

This clone is a singleton in its sample. V gene TRBV27 combines with J gene TRBJ1-5, with D maybe TRBD1 (5 bases). Germline V gene data show CDR1 as MNHEY and CDR2 as SMNVEV (reference sequence). Deletions cut 1 base from V and 2 bases from J, with 9 bases between. The CDR3 totals 15 residues. The CDR3 sequence is CASSLWGAGNQPQHF. As DNA, the CDR3 is TGTGCCAGCAGTTTATGGGGCGCGGGCAATCAGCCCCAGCATTTT.

The chain carries TRBV27 and TRBJ1-5; D is undetermined. Trimming left V 3 bases short and J 3 bases short, with 6 bases between. The CDR3 is made up of 13 amino acids. The germline V gene encodes CDR1 MNHEY and CDR2 SMNVEV (reference sequence). The CDR3 protein is CASSLQVNQPQHF. The CDR3 DNA sequence: TGTGCCAGCAGTTTGCAGGTCAATCAGCCCCAGCATTTT.

The J gene is TRBJ2-7, the V gene TRBV10-3; the match to TRBD1 covers 9 bases. The CDR3 is made up of 15 amino acids. CDR1 is ENHRY, CDR2 SYGVKD, per germline. V was clipped by 6 bases and J by 0 bases; unmatched bases: 6. The CDR3 region is CAIRTGGYSSYEQYF. CDR3 nucleotides: TGTGCCATCAGAACAGGGGGCTATAGCTCCTACGAGCAGTACTTC.

The chain has TRBV19 and TRBJ1-1; no clear D gene. In germline, CDR1 is LNHDA, CDR2 SQIVND (reference sequence). With 3 bases removed from V and 5 bases from J, the gap between germline ends came to 16 bases. This CDR3 is built from 15 residues. The chain's CDR3 is CASSMSAAGRTEAFF. CDR3 coding DNA: TGTGCCAGTAGTATGTCGGCAGCTGGGAGGACTGAAGCTTTCTTT.

The CDR3 loop reads CATSTRLGGNIQYF. In DNA, the CDR3 is TGTGCCACCAGCACAAGACTAGGAGGAAACATTCAGTACTTC. This chain links TRBV15 with TRBJ2-4; weak D call: TRBD2 (6 bases). This CDR3 comprises 14 residues. Germline V lookup: CDR1 LNHNV, CDR2 YYDKDF (reference sequence). V was pared by 4 bases and J by 6 bases, with 13 bases between. The full variable domain, completed using reference TRBV15 and TRBJ2-4, is DAMVIQNPRYQVTQFGKPVTLSCSQTLNHNVMYWYQQKSSQAPKLLFHYYDKDFNNEADTPDNFQSRRPNTSFCFLDIRSPGLGDTAMYLCATSTRLGGNIQYFGAGTRLSVL.

The V call is TRBV7-9, the J call TRBJ2-7; possible D gene TRBD1, 5 bases. The V gene's germline CDR1 is SEHNR and CDR2 FQNEAQ (reference sequence). The CDR3 extends over 13 amino acids. The V end was cut by 4 bases, the J end by 2 bases, with 9 bases between. This CDR3 reads CASSSDSAYEQYF. The CDR3 DNA sequence: TGTGCCAGCAGCTCCGACAGCGCCTACGAGCAGTACTTC. The complete variable domain, with remaining parts taken from reference TRBV7-9 and TRBJ2-7, reads DTGVSQNPRHKITKRGQNVTFRCDPISEHNRLYWYRQTLGQGPEFLTYFQNEAQLEKSRLLSDRFSAERPKGSFSTLEIQRTEQGDSAMYLCASSSDSAYEQYFGPGTRLTVT.

This clone showed up just a few times. This sequence joins TRBV5-1 and TRBJ2-2, with unresolved D. Trimming stripped 7 bases from V and 1 base from J, with 8 bases between. There are 13 residues in the CDR3. The germline CDR1 and CDR2 sequences are SGHRS and YFSETQ. CDR3 loop: CASDLGNTGELFF. The DNA for the CDR3 is TGCGCCAGCGACCTAGGGAACACCGGGGAGCTGTTTTTT.

This clone occurred once. V and J are TRBV19 and TRBJ1-2, with a weak D call TRBD1 (6 bases). Germline values: CDR1 LNHDA, CDR2 SQIVND (reference sequence). The CDR3 runs to 14 residues. V lost 8 bases to trimming and J lost 0 bases, with 13 bases between them. This chain's CDR3 is CASAWGQTNYGYTF. Written as DNA, the CDR3 is TGTGCCAGTGCTTGGGGGCAGACTAACTATGGCTACACCTTC.